The present entry profiles one T cell receptor (beta chain) with its context. In the study's own analysis: How many nucleated cells were present was estimated from reference gene primer amplification. Produced via immunoSEQ multiplex PCR; TCRdb's table is partial and in-frame only. V and J calls and clone size come straight from that table; D and trimming were deduced from the DNA. The sample shows approximately 200,000 clones, 80% to 90% of them seen only once. These data come from a study of blood T cell repertoires in COVID-19. Study-level background: Samples taken during acute and convalescent COVID-19 were collected in the United States, Italy and Spain.

Trimming removed 8 bases from V and 7 bases from J; junction bases left unmatched: 8. CDR3 length equals 14 residues. The germline CDR1 and CDR2 sequences are MNHEY and SVGAGI. Input material: peripheral blood. The rearrangement uses TRBV6-5 and TRBJ2-1; TRBD2 matches 10 bases. This TCR was sampled from a man in his sixties with acute or convalescent COVID-19. CDR3: CASAGTSEGNEQFF. CDR3 nucleotides: TGTGCCAGCGCCGGGACTAGCGAGGGTAATGAGCAGTTCTTC.